One sample yielded the 15 T cell receptor beta chains listed below, sequenced in a study of early T cells in non-severe SARS-CoV-2 infection (dated by TCRdb to the early 2020s). To prepare the library, 5' RACE was applied. Sequenced on a NextSeq 500. TCRdb handled the public reads itself, with Q25 trimming in fastp and clone calling in MiXCR, and kept productive beta chains. Identical CDR3 protein sequences are pooled into one entry, listed with their most common genes and DNA. Present in this sample are more than 50,000 distinct CDR3 sequences, roughly 12% of which were seen just once. Clones ranked in the top ten supply about 5% of the sample. The specimen sequenced was whole blood. Receptors originate from an adult who was a healthcare worker with PCR-confirmed SARS-CoV-2 infection or an uninfected control (not recorded which).

This clonotype was detected only a few times. This chain uses TRBV20-1 with TRBJ2-7, with D perhaps matching TRBD2 (6 bases). CDR3 length equals 14 residues. Trimming removed 4 bases at V and 0 bases at J, with 13 bases between. Per germline, CDR1 DFQATT and CDR2 SNEGSKA (reference sequence). The CDR3 reads CSAIDGSNSYEQYF. In DNA, the CDR3 is TGCAGTGCTATCGACGGGAGTAACTCCTACGAGCAGTACTTC.

A few counts support this clonotype. The rearrangement links TRBV20-1 to TRBJ2-1; the match to TRBD2 covers 8 bases. Germline loops: CDR1 DFQATT, CDR2 SNEGSKA (reference sequence). This CDR3 has 13 amino acids. V was clipped by 3 bases and J by 6 bases; unmatched bases: 4. The chain's CDR3 is CSASGRAFNEQFF. In DNA, the CDR3 is TGCAGTGCTAGCGGGAGGGCCTTCAATGAGCAGTTCTTC.

The V call is TRBV6-2 or TRBV6-3, the J call TRBJ1-4, with TRBD1 as a possible D gene (6 bases). The CDR3 loop spans 18 amino acids. V dropped 0 bases and J dropped 2 bases, with 16 bases sitting between them. Germline loops: CDR1 MNHEY, CDR2 SVGEGT. For the CDR3, the DNA is TGTGCCAGCAGTTACTCGAAGGGGGACGGAGCGACTAATGAAAAACTGTTTTTT. Translation gives CASSYSKGDGATNEKLFF.

This clonotype appeared a few times. This sequence joins TRBV7-9 and TRBJ2-5, with 7 bases lining up with TRBD2. The CDR3 is 12 residues long. The germline gives CDR1 SEHNR, CDR2 FQNEAQ (reference sequence). V gave up 3 bases and J gave up 9 bases; unmatched junction bases: 4. Here the CDR3 reads CASSLERDSQYF. CDR3 sequence (DNA): TGTGCCAGCAGCTTGGAGCGGGACTCCCAGTACTTC.

This clonotype has just a few counts. The CDR3 sequence: CASSAETENQPQHF. CDR3 nucleotide sequence: TGTGCCAGCAGTGCAGAGACAGAAAATCAGCCCCAGCATTTT. This chain connects TRBV2 to TRBJ1-5; perhaps TRBD1 as D (5 bases). Germline CDR1 and CDR2: SNHLY and FYNNEI. V was pared by 4 bases and J by 4 bases, with 11 bases between. The CDR3 is made up of 14 amino acids.

This clonotype was detected a few times. This chain joins TRBV5-6 and TRBJ2-7, with TRBD2 matching over 8 bases. Losses at the gene ends were 5 bases for V and 6 bases for J; bases not matched to a gene: 10. The germline CDR1 and CDR2 sequences are SGHDT and YYEEEE. The CDR3 has 14 amino acids. The CDR3 reads CASSWPMTSAEQYF. The CDR3 DNA reads as TGTGCCAGCAGTTGGCCGATGACTAGCGCCGAGCAGTACTTC.

The sample holds many counts of this clonotype. The chain joins TRBV12-3 or TRBV12-4 to TRBJ1-2; D not certain. The CDR3 loop spans 11 amino acids. The V end was cut by 3 bases, the J end by 2 bases, with 1 base between. This CDR3 reads CASSFNYGYTF. In nucleotides, the CDR3 is TGTGCCAGCAGTTTCAACTATGGCTACACCTTC.

This clonotype appeared many times. This CDR3 is CASSPGQTSYNEQFF. CDR3 DNA sequence: TGTGCCAGCTCACCGGGACAAACATCCTACAATGAGCAGTTCTTC. The chain employs TRBV18 and TRBJ2-1, with D perhaps matching TRBD1 (6 bases). The ends were cut back, 3 bases at V and 1 base at J, with 10 bases in the middle. Germline-derived CDR1 and CDR2 are KGHSH and LQKENI. The CDR3 contains 15 residues.

This clonotype was counted a few times. The V gene is TRBV19, the J gene TRBJ2-4, with D perhaps TRBD2 (6 bases). Germline V gene data show CDR1 as LNHDA and CDR2 as SQIVND (reference sequence). This CDR3 spans 16 amino acids. V lost 4 bases, J lost 7 bases, and 20 bases lay in between. CDR3 region: CASSNPKGGMVNIQYF. Written as DNA, the CDR3 is TGTGCCAGTAGTAACCCCAAAGGAGGGATGGTGAACATTCAGTACTTC.

There are a few counts of this clonotype. The genes are TRBV6-5 and TRBJ1-6; 7 bases agree with TRBD1. With V trimmed by 6 bases and J by 5 bases, 4 bases remained unmatched. This CDR3 region has 14 residues. Germline V lookup: CDR1 MNHEY, CDR2 SVGAGI. In DNA, the CDR3 is TGTGCCAGCAGGGCAGACAGGGATAATTCACCCCTCCACTTT. This gives the protein CASRADRDNSPLHF.

A few counts support this clonotype. The chain links TRBV7-2 to TRBJ2-2, with 11 bases lining up with TRBD2. V shed 2 bases, J shed 3 bases, and the junction held 8 bases outside the gene matches. The CDR3 consists of 18 residues. Germline assignment: CDR1 SGHTA and CDR2 FQGNSA. The CDR3 loop reads CASSLTTSGGPDTGELFF. The CDR3 nucleotides read TGTGCCAGCAGCTTAACCACTAGCGGGGGCCCTGACACCGGGGAGCTGTTTTTT.

The sample holds many counts of this clonotype. The chain has TRBV4-3 and TRBJ1-6; perhaps TRBD1 as D (5 bases). The CDR3 spans 13 residues. Germline CDR1 and CDR2: LGHNA and YSLEER. Trimming cost V 6 bases and J 8 bases, with 11 bases left between them. Here the CDR3 reads CASSWGTDSPLHF. CDR3 DNA: TGCGCCAGCAGTTGGGGGACGGATTCACCCCTCCACTTT.

The chain couples TRBV20-1 to TRBJ2-7; weak D call: TRBD1 (5 bases). This CDR3 comprises 13 residues. CDR1 is DFQATT and CDR2 is SNEGSKA in the germline V gene (reference sequence). Deletions cut 5 bases from V and 3 bases from J, with 14 bases between. In DNA, the CDR3 is TGCAGTGCTGAGACAGATGAGGACTACGAGCAGTACTTC. Its protein product is CSAETDEDYEQYF.

The chain has TRBV11-2 and TRBJ2-7; no clear D. V shed 3 bases and J shed 6 bases, with 12 bases lying between them. Germline values: CDR1 SGHAT, CDR2 FQNNGV. The CDR3 has 13 amino acids. CDR3 DNA sequence: TGTGCCAGCAGCTTGCCTTCAGTCGCCGAGCAGTACTTC. Translated, it gives CASSLPSVAEQYF. Combining the CDR3 with reference TRBV11-2 and TRBJ2-7 gives the whole variable domain EAGVAQSPRYKIIEKRQSVAFWCNPISGHATLYWYQQILGQGPKLLIQFQNNGVVDDSQLPKDRFSAERLKGVDSTLKIQPAKLEDSAVYLCASSLPSVAEQYFGPGTRLTVT.

The chain carries TRBV28 and TRBJ2-3; D possibly corresponds to TRBD1 (5 bases). The length of the CDR3 is 13 residues. Germline CDR1 is MDHEN and CDR2 is SYDVKM. V shed 6 bases and J shed 3 bases, with 10 bases lying between them. In DNA form, the CDR3 reads TGTGCCAGCAGGGGGCCGAGTACAGATACGCAGTATTTT. This sequence encodes CASRGPSTDTQYF.